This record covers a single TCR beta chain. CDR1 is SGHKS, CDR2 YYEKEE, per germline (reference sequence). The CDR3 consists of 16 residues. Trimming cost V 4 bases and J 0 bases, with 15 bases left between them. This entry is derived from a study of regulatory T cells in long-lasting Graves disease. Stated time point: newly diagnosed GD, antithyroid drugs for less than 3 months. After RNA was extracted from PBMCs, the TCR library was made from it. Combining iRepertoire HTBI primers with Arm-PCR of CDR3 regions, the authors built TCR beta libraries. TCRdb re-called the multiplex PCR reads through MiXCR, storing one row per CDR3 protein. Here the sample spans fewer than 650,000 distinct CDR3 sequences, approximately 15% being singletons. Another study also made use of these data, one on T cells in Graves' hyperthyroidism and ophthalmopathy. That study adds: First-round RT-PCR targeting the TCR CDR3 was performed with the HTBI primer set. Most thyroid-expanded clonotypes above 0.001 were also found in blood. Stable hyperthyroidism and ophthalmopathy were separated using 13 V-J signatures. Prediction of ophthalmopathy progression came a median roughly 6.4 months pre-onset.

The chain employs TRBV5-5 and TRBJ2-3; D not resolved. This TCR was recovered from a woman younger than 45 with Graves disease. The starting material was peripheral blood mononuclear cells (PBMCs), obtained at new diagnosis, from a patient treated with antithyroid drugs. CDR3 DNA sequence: TGTGCCAGCAGCCGCCCGGAGATCTTGAGCACAGATACGCAGTATTTT. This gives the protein CASSRPEILSTDTQYF.